The 15 T cell receptor beta chains reported below all come from one sample, sequenced in a study of blood T cell repertoires in COVID-19. Clones were sequenced by immunoSEQ multiplex PCR, and TCRdb holds only the in-frame ones, with some missing. The sample includes 90,000 to 150,000 clones, over 75% of them seen just once. Material: peripheral blood. The receptors here all came from a man older than 75 with acute or convalescent COVID-19.

This clone was recorded once. The gene calls are TRBV28 and TRBJ2-3; TRBD2 matches 7 bases. The CDR3 covers 15 residues. V lost 8 bases, J lost 2 bases, and 10 bases stayed unmatched. Germline-derived CDR1 and CDR2 are MDHEN and SYDVKM. CDR3: CASPQGRGATDTQYF. CDR3 DNA: TGTGCCAGCCCCCAAGGGAGGGGAGCCACAGATACGCAGTATTTT.

This chain links TRBV2 with TRBJ2-3; 9 positions agree with TRBD2. CDR1 is SNHLY and CDR2 is FYNNEI in the germline V gene. The CDR3 has 20 residues. Trimming at V came to 8 bases and at J to 4 bases, leaving 25 bases not matched to a gene. Here the CDR3 reads CASRFAGGGEWSRLPDTQYF. The CDR3, as DNA: TGTGCCAGCCGTTTCGCTGGCGGGGGGGAATGGAGCAGATTACCAGATACGCAGTATTTT.

This clone was observed a handful of times. This sequence joins TRBV29-1 and TRBJ2-7; the match to TRBD2 covers 11 bases. Germline CDR1 and CDR2: SQVTM and ANQGSEA. The length of the CDR3 is 13 residues. After removal of 4 bases from V and 5 bases from J, the junction contained 4 bases not matched to a gene. The CDR3 nucleotides read TGCAGCGTTGCCCCGACTAGCGGGGACGAGCAGTACTTC. This gives the protein CSVAPTSGDEQYF.

This chain joins TRBV25-1 and TRBJ1-2; D might be TRBD1 (6 bases). This CDR3 spans 14 amino acids. Per the germline V gene, CDR1 is MGHDK and CDR2 is SYGVNS. V gave up 8 bases and J gave up 5 bases, with 18 bases separating them. The CDR3 spells CASSPGQISYGYTF. In nucleotides, the CDR3 is TGTGCCAGCTCTCCCGGACAGATATCATATGGCTACACCTTC.

This chain links TRBV6-6 with TRBJ1-1; possible D gene TRBD1, 5 bases. This CDR3 region has 15 residues. V was trimmed by 5 bases and J by 2 bases, leaving 15 bases between them. Germline CDR1 MNHNY, CDR2 SVGAGI (reference sequence). In DNA, the CDR3 is TGTGCCAGCAGTAGAACGTTAGGGGTAAACACTGAAGCTTTCTTT. This gives the protein CASSRTLGVNTEAFF.

The chain has TRBV5-4 and TRBJ2-5; TRBD2 agrees at 12 bases. Germline V gene data show CDR1 as SGHNT and CDR2 as YYREEE (reference sequence). CDR3 size: 18 residues. V shed 4 bases, J shed 5 bases, and the junction held 15 bases outside the gene matches. Here the CDR3 DNA reads TGTGCCAGCAGCCCCCGCGAGGGGGGACTAGCGGGCTGGGAGACCCAGTACTTC. As protein: CASSPREGGLAGWETQYF.

The rearrangement joins TRBV29-1 to TRBJ1-2; no clear D gene. Germline loops: CDR1 SQVTM, CDR2 ANQGSEA. V lost 7 bases, J lost 8 bases, and 11 bases lay in between. This CDR3 comprises 10 residues. Written as DNA, the CDR3 is TGCAGCGATCTACAGAACGGCTACACCTTC. As protein: CSDLQNGYTF.

This clone appeared a single time. V is TRBV18 and J is TRBJ1-1; 8 bases align to TRBD1. CDR1 and CDR2 from the germline V gene are KGHSH and LQKENI. V was pared by 3 bases and J by 5 bases, with 11 bases of the junction left unmatched. This CDR3 has 16 amino acids. The chain's CDR3 is CASSPQTGDALTEAFF. Written as DNA, the CDR3 is TGTGCCAGCTCACCCCAGACAGGGGACGCGCTGACTGAAGCTTTCTTT.

The CDR3 DNA follows: TGTGCCAGCAGTCCAGGGGACAATCAGCCCCAGCATTTT. Protein: CASSPGDNQPQHF. The chain links TRBV27 to TRBJ1-5; D may be TRBD1 (6 bases). Looked up from germline, CDR1 is MNHEY and CDR2 is SMNVEV (reference sequence). The CDR3 is 13 residues long. V lost 5 bases and J 3 bases, leaving 8 bases between the germline ends.

J is TRBJ1-4 and V is TRBV3-1 (or the pseudogene TRBV3-2); tentatively, D is TRBD1 (5 bases). V lost 5 bases and J 9 bases, leaving 16 bases between the germline ends. This CDR3 is 14 amino acids long. Per the germline V gene, CDR1 is LGHDT and CDR2 is YNNKEL (reference sequence). The CDR3 DNA reads TGTGCCAGCAGCGCCGGGACTGAGGCTCAAAAACTGTTTTTT. Translating it yields CASSAGTEAQKLFF.

The chain joins TRBV27 to TRBJ1-6, with 11 bases matching TRBD1. The junction had 7 bases not matched to a gene; V was cut back by 4 bases and J by 14 bases. This CDR3 spans 14 amino acids. Germline assignment: CDR1 MNHEY and CDR2 SMNVEV (reference sequence). CDR3 region: CASSSTGTGGTLHF. The CDR3 DNA is TGTGCCAGCAGTTCTACCGGGACAGGGGGAACCCTCCACTTT.

This clone has a single count. The J gene is TRBJ1-1, the V gene TRBV11-3; a possible D gene is TRBD1 (6 bases). CDR1 and CDR2 (germline): SGHNT, YENEEA. The V end was cut by 2 bases, the J end by 2 bases, with 9 bases between. This CDR3 region has 14 residues. The CDR3 sequence: CASSLTGSNTEAFF. In DNA, the CDR3 is TGTGCCAGCAGCTTAACAGGGTCTAACACTGAAGCTTTCTTT.

The chain joins TRBV27 to TRBJ2-5; D call uncertain. Deletions cut 6 bases from V and 5 bases from J, with 10 bases between. CDR3 length: 12 residues. Per germline, CDR1 MNHEY and CDR2 SMNVEV (reference sequence). This CDR3 is CASSGYSETQYF. In DNA form, the CDR3 reads TGTGCCAGCAGCGGGTATAGCGAGACCCAGTACTTC.

The V and J genes are TRBV19 and TRBJ2-5; 7 bases match TRBD2. The germline CDR1 and CDR2 sequences are LNHDA and SQIVND (reference sequence). J lost 5 bases, V lost 5 bases, and 5 bases had no gene match. This CDR3 is 13 amino acids long. The CDR3 region has the DNA TGTGCCAGTAGTGTAGGGAGGGAGGAGACCCAGTACTTC. This sequence encodes CASSVGREETQYF.

V usage is TRBV5-1 and J usage is TRBJ2-5; 13 bases match TRBD2. Trimming cost V 4 bases and J 1 base; bases outside gene matches: 4. Germline V gene data show CDR1 as SGHRS and CDR2 as YFSETQ. The CDR3 has 16 amino acids. CDR3 residues: CASSEGLAGAQETQYF. The CDR3 nucleotides read TGCGCCAGCAGCGAAGGACTAGCGGGGGCCCAAGAGACCCAGTACTTC. The entire variable domain, with the rest obtained from reference TRBV5-1 and TRBJ2-5, is as follows: KAGVTQTPRYLIKTRGQQVTLSCSPISGHRSVSWYQQTPGQGLQFLFEYFSETQRNKGNFPGRFSGRQFSNSRSEMNVSTLELGDSALYLCASSEGLAGAQETQYFGPGTRLLVL.